This is a list of T cell receptor beta chains from one sample in a study of T cell responses to AZD1222 COVID-19 vaccine. Here immunoSEQ multiplex PCR was the method, and the copy in TCRdb shows in-frame clones only, minus some. The sample carries more than 65,000 clones, 70% to 85% recorded once. This material consisted of peripheral blood, taken on day 0 of AZD1222 vaccination. The receptors here all came from an adult in good health. Each CDR3 is given with its conserved first and last residue. Fields, in order: clone size, D gene, J gene, V gene, CDR3 DNA, CDR3 protein. The D gene is left open where the match is weak. Size is omitted from some rows. Given values are once, few, many or a class for expanded clones.

size: -
D: TRBD1
J: TRBJ2-3
V: TRBV19
DNA: TGTGCCAGTGGACAAGGACAGGCTTACACAGATACGCAGTATTTT
CDR3: CASGQGQAYTDTQYF

size: -
D: -
J: TRBJ2-1
V: TRBV2
DNA: TGTGCCAGCCTGAAGGAGAATCCCTACAATGAGCAGTTCTTC
CDR3: CASLKENPYNEQFF

size: -
D: -
J: TRBJ2-7
V: TRBV19
DNA: TGTGCCAGTAGTATAGACCTCCCGGGACGGAGCTCCTACGAGCAGTACTTC
CDR3: CASSIDLPGRSSYEQYF

size: once
D: -
J: TRBJ2-2
V: TRBV2
DNA: TGTGCCAGCGTCGTAGCGTTTAACACCGGGGAGCTGTTTTTT
CDR3: CASVVAFNTGELFF

size: once
D: -
J: TRBJ1-3
V: TRBV3-1/TRBV3-2
DNA: TGTGCCAGCAGCCAGGCCGCGGAAAACACCATATATTTT
CDR3: CASSQAAENTIYF

size: -
D: -
J: TRBJ2-3
V: TRBV29-1
DNA: TGCAGCGCCGGCCCGGGACACAACACAGATACGCAGTATTTT
CDR3: CSAGPGHNTDTQYF

size: -
D: -
J: TRBJ1-4
V: TRBV30
DNA: TGTGCCTGGAGTGTACTGTTCCCTAATGAAAAACTGTTTTTT
CDR3: CAWSVLFPNEKLFF

size: -
D: -
J: TRBJ2-7
V: TRBV7-2
DNA: TGTGCCAGCAGCGAGGTGGCAGGGTATACCTACGAGCAGTACTTC
CDR3: CASSEVAGYTYEQYF

size: -
D: TRBD2
J: TRBJ2-7
V: TRBV6-5
DNA: TGTGCCACCCGTCTAGCGGACGAGGGCGAGCAGTACTTC
CDR3: CATRLADEGEQYF

size: -
D: TRBD2
J: TRBJ2-3
V: TRBV7-2
DNA: TGTGCCAGCAGCGTGGGACTAGCGGGAGGTACAGATACGCAGTATTTT
CDR3: CASSVGLAGGTDTQYF

size: -
D: -
J: TRBJ1-6
V: TRBV18
DNA: TGTGCCAGCTCACTGGCGACGGGGCGGGATTCACCCCTCCACTTT
CDR3: CASSLATGRDSPLHF

size: few
D: TRBD2
J: TRBJ2-5
V: TRBV11-2
DNA: TGTGCCAGCAGCTTAGAGGGGGTAGCGGGAGGGCCGAAATCGGGGGAGACCCAGTACTTC
CDR3: CASSLEGVAGGPKSGETQYF

size: few
D: TRBD1
J: TRBJ1-2
V: TRBV30
DNA: TGTGCCTGGCGACAGGGGGGAGTCTCCTTC
CDR3: CAWRQGGVSF

size: -
D: TRBD2
J: TRBJ2-1
V: TRBV2
DNA: TGTGCCAGCAGTCCGGAGTGGGAGGGGTACAATGAGCAGTTCTTC
CDR3: CASSPEWEGYNEQFF

size: -
D: TRBD2
J: TRBJ2-1
V: TRBV28
DNA: TGTGCCAGCTGCCGGACTAGCGGGAGCCGATTCTTC
CDR3: CASCRTSGSRFF

size: -
D: -
J: TRBJ1-1
V: TRBV15
DNA: TGTGCCACCAGCAATTGGGGGGGGAACACTGAAGCTTTCTTT
CDR3: CATSNWGGNTEAFF

size: -
D: -
J: TRBJ2-5
V: TRBV19
DNA: TGTGCCAGTAGCCAAACAGGTTTTAAAGAGACCCAGTACTTC
CDR3: CASSQTGFKETQYF

size: -
D: -
J: TRBJ2-3
V: TRBV7-6
DNA: TGTGCCAGCAGCTTAGAGGTCGGAGGAAGGGGTACGCAGTATTTT
CDR3: CASSLEVGGRGTQYF

size: few
D: -
J: TRBJ1-6
V: TRBV7-2
DNA: TGTGCCAGCAGCCGCGGGGTCTATAATTCACCCCTCCACTTT
CDR3: CASSRGVYNSPLHF

size: -
D: -
J: TRBJ2-1
V: TRBV12-3/TRBV12-4
DNA: TGTGCCAGCAGCCCCGGAGGTTATGAGCAGTTCTTC
CDR3: CASSPGGYEQFF

size: -
D: -
J: TRBJ2-3
V: TRBV3-1/TRBV3-2
DNA: TGTGCCAGCAGCACCGACAAAGATACGCAGTATTTT
CDR3: CASSTDKDTQYF

size: -
D: TRBD1
J: TRBJ2-2
V: TRBV13
DNA: TGTGCCAGCAGCTTGGGACAGTCCAAACCCGGGGAGCTGTTTTTT
CDR3: CASSLGQSKPGELFF

size: once
D: TRBD2
J: TRBJ2-7
V: TRBV29-1
DNA: TGCAGCGTTACTACCGGGACTAGCGGTTACGAGCAGTACTTC
CDR3: CSVTTGTSGYEQYF

size: many
D: -
J: TRBJ1-5
V: TRBV2
DNA: TGTGCCAGCAGCGCTGAAGGCCAGCCCCAGCATTTT
CDR3: CASSAEGQPQHF

size: -
D: TRBD2
J: TRBJ2-1
V: TRBV10-1
DNA: TGCGCCAGCAGTAGCGGGATCCCCGGGGTTGAGCAGTTCTTC
CDR3: CASSSGIPGVEQFF

size: few
D: TRBD1
J: TRBJ2-7
V: TRBV11-2
DNA: TGTGCCAGCAGCTTCGACCGGGACAGGGGCTACGAGCAGTACTTC
CDR3: CASSFDRDRGYEQYF

size: once
D: -
J: TRBJ2-5
V: TRBV7-8
DNA: TGTGCCAGCAGCCCTGCTATGGAGACCCAGTACTTC
CDR3: CASSPAMETQYF

size: -
D: -
J: TRBJ2-1
V: TRBV7-2
DNA: TGTGCCAGCAGCTTAGGAAGGGTGGGGAATGAGCAGTTCTTC
CDR3: CASSLGRVGNEQFF

size: -
D: -
J: TRBJ1-2
V: TRBV11-2
DNA: TGTGCCAGCAGCTTAGATGGGACACACTATGGCTACACCTTC
CDR3: CASSLDGTHYGYTF

size: -
D: TRBD2
J: TRBJ2-7
V: TRBV10-3
DNA: TGTGCCATCAGTGATCGGGGCGGGAGCTCCTACGAGCAGTACTTC
CDR3: CAISDRGGSSYEQYF

size: -
D: -
J: TRBJ1-4
V: TRBV7-2
DNA: TGTGCCAGCAGCTTAGGGGAGACTAATGAAAAACTGTTTTTT
CDR3: CASSLGETNEKLFF

size: -
D: -
J: TRBJ2-5
V: TRBV3-1/TRBV3-2
DNA: TGTACCAGCAGCCTCGCGGTTGGGTATCGGGGGGCGGAGGAGACCCAGTACTTC
CDR3: CTSSLAVGYRGAEETQYF

size: once
D: -
J: TRBJ1-6
V: TRBV19
DNA: TGTGCCAGCCAACTTGGACGGTATAATTCACCCCTCCACTTT
CDR3: CASQLGRYNSPLHF

size: -
D: -
J: TRBJ2-7
V: TRBV7-6
DNA: TGTGCCAGCAGCTTAGCGTTCGAGAGTTACGAGCAGTACTTC
CDR3: CASSLAFESYEQYF

size: -
D: TRBD2
J: TRBJ2-5
V: TRBV28
DNA: TGTGCCAGCAGTTCCTTCCCTAGCGGTCGGCGGGAGACCCAGTACTTC
CDR3: CASSSFPSGRRETQYF

size: -
D: TRBD2
J: TRBJ2-5
V: TRBV28
DNA: TGTGCCAGCAGTTTCTCCGTACCGAGCGGGAGTACAGAGACCCAGTACTTC
CDR3: CASSFSVPSGSTETQYF

size: -
D: -
J: TRBJ1-2
V: TRBV5-6
DNA: TGTGCCAGCAGCTTGGAGGGGGGTATCTATGGCTACACCTTC
CDR3: CASSLEGGIYGYTF

size: few
D: TRBD2
J: TRBJ2-7
V: TRBV4-3
DNA: TGCGCCAGCAGCCAAGAGCAAGCGGGAGTATCCTACGAGCAGTACTTC
CDR3: CASSQEQAGVSYEQYF

size: -
D: -
J: TRBJ2-7
V: TRBV14
DNA: TGTGCCAGCAGCCAAGCTTCCTACGAGCAGTACTTC
CDR3: CASSQASYEQYF

size: -
D: -
J: TRBJ1-2
V: TRBV9
DNA: TGTGCCAGCAGCTTTGGACAATCCAACTATGGCTACACCTTC
CDR3: CASSFGQSNYGYTF

size: once
D: -
J: TRBJ2-7
V: TRBV19
DNA: TGTGCCAGTAGTCCCCAGGACAGAACCGAGCAGTACTTC
CDR3: CASSPQDRTEQYF

size: few
D: -
J: TRBJ2-3
V: TRBV7-7
DNA: TGTGCCAGCAGCTTAGCGATTCGGAAGGGATCAGATACGCAGTATTTT
CDR3: CASSLAIRKGSDTQYF

size: many
D: TRBD1
J: TRBJ2-2
V: TRBV7-9
DNA: TGTGCCAGCAGCTTAGTAGGCCGGGACAGGGGACCCACCGGGGAGCTGTTTTTT
CDR3: CASSLVGRDRGPTGELFF

size: few
D: -
J: TRBJ2-1
V: TRBV21-1
DNA: TGTGCCAGCAGCCCCCCCCCAGGCTACGCTGGGAATGAGCAGTTCTTC
CDR3: CASSPPPGYAGNEQFF

size: -
D: -
J: TRBJ2-3
V: TRBV6-6
DNA: TGTGCCAGCAGTTACTCTCTGGACTACCCGACAGATACGCAGTATTTT
CDR3: CASSYSLDYPTDTQYF

size: -
D: TRBD1
J: TRBJ2-7
V: TRBV5-4
DNA: TGTGCCAGCAGCTCCACAGGGGGTAGCTCCTACGAGCAGTACTTC
CDR3: CASSSTGGSSYEQYF

size: few
D: -
J: TRBJ2-2
V: TRBV11-3
DNA: TGTGCCAGCAGCCGCACCCAGGGTACCGGGGAGCTGTTTTTT
CDR3: CASSRTQGTGELFF

size: -
D: TRBD2
J: TRBJ2-1
V: TRBV7-2
DNA: TGTGCCAGCAGAGAAAATCGGGGGGTAGCGTCTTACAATGAGCAGTTCTTC
CDR3: CASRENRGVASYNEQFF

size: -
D: -
J: TRBJ1-2
V: TRBV18
DNA: TGTGCCAGCTCACAAGTCCCTAACTATGGCTACACCTTC
CDR3: CASSQVPNYGYTF